The T cell receptor beta chain described here comes from a study of blood T cell repertoires in COVID-19. Study as a whole: PBMCs, B-cell-depleted T cells, or T cells were the source of the cDNA or gDNA that made up the material.

Sequencing used immunoSEQ multiplex PCR; TCRdb keeps in-frame clones, though not all of them. The sample has fewer than 350,000 clones; approximately 87% are singletons. V was trimmed by 0 bases and J by 7 bases, leaving 15 bases between them. The germline gives CDR1 LNHNV, CDR2 YYDKDF (reference sequence). CDR3 length: 16 residues. V is TRBV15 and J is TRBJ1-4, with D perhaps matching TRBD1 (5 bases). This TCR was sampled from a woman aged 45-65 years who had recovered from COVID-19. The sequenced material came from peripheral blood. The CDR3: CATSRDHLAGVEKLFF. CDR3 coding DNA: TGTGCCACCAGCAGAGATCATTTGGCGGGGGTTGAAAAACTGTTTTTT.